Listed below are T cell receptor beta chains from one sample, sequenced in a study of Graves' ophthalmopathy and Graves' hyperthyroidism. One entry per CDR3 protein, called by TCRdb with MiXCR from the multiplex PCR reads. The sample shows around 1.1 million distinct CDR3 sequences, roughly 35% of them seen only once. Sequences were obtained from peripheral blood or thyroid tissue (not recorded which). The receptors were gathered from an adult man with Graves' hyperthyroidism. Each CDR3 is given with its conserved first and last residue. D genes are given only for firm matches. The size of a clone is reported for some rows only, either as once, few or many, or as a class for expanded clones.

>TRBJ1-3|TRBV20-1|.|.
CSAPFVEGLSSGNTIYF
TGCAGTGCTCCCTTCGTTGAGGGGCTCAGCTCTGGAAACACCATATATTTT
>TRBJ1-1|TRBV5-1|.|many
CASSPHGSRGTEAFF
TGCGCCAGCAGCCCTCACGGGTCCCGCGGCACTGAAGCTTTCTTT
>TRBJ1-1|TRBV15|TRBD1|.
CATSRGGTGNEAFF
TGTGCCACCAGCAGAGGGGGGACAGGGAATGAAGCTTTCTTT
>TRBJ2-7|TRBV29-1|TRBD1|.
CSGRDRGTLTGEQYF
TGCAGCGGTCGGGACAGGGGCACTCTTACCGGCGAGCAGTACTTC
>TRBJ1-1|TRBV2|.|.
CASSFSAGEMNTEAFF
TGTGCCAGCAGCTTTTCAGCAGGGGAAATGAACACTGAAGCTTTCTTT
>TRBJ1-5|TRBV25-1|TRBD1|.
CASSDRDRVNQPQHF
TGTGCCAGCAGTGACCGGGACAGGGTAAATCAGCCCCAGCATTTT
>TRBJ1-2|TRBV4-1|TRBD1|many
CASSQEFRTGANYGYTF
TGCGCCAGCAGCCAAGAGTTCCGGACAGGCGCAAACTATGGCTACACCTTC
>TRBJ2-3|TRBV19|TRBD2|.
CASSQRGGRAADTQYF
TGTGCCAGTAGTCAACGGGGTGGGAGGGCCGCAGATACGCAGTATTTT
>TRBJ2-7|TRBV12-3/TRBV12-4|.|many
CASSLTTTYEQYF
TGTGCCAGCAGCCTGACAACGACCTACGAGCAGTACTTC
>TRBJ2-7|TRBV11-3|TRBD1|.
CASSLDFGRGPYEQYF
TGTGCCAGCAGCTTAGATTTCGGCAGGGGGCCCTACGAGCAGTACTTC
>TRBJ2-2|TRBV7-7|.|many
CASQGQMNTGELFF
TGTGCCAGTCAGGGGCAGATGAACACCGGGGAGCTGTTTTTT
>TRBJ1-2|TRBV5-4|.|.
CASSSGPSGYTF
TGTGCCAGCAGCTCGGGTCCGTCTGGCTACACCTTC
>TRBJ1-1|TRBV6-5|.|many
CASSYIGRRTRAFF
TGTGCCAGCAGTTACATCGGGAGGAGGACAAGGGCTTTCTTT
>TRBJ2-7|TRBV19|.|many
CASSRGPNYEQYF
TGTGCCAGTAGTAGGGGACCGAACTACGAGCAGTACTTC
>TRBJ1-2|TRBV2|.|few
CASSYGGFYGYTF
TGTGCCAGCAGTTACGGCGGTTTCTATGGCTACACCTTC
>TRBJ1-1|TRBV6-6|.|few
CASIPGGATEAFF
TGTGCCAGCATCCCTGGGGGGGCCACTGAAGCTTTCTTT
>TRBJ1-2|TRBV4-1|.|few
CASSQVGKKSYGYTF
TGCGCCAGCAGCCAAGTGGGGAAGAAGAGCTATGGCTACACCTTC
>TRBJ2-7|TRBV6-5|TRBD2|.
CASSSSGNPSEQYF
TGTGCCAGCAGCTCGAGCGGGAACCCTTCCGAGCAGTACTTC
>TRBJ2-7|TRBV6-6|.|.
CACGGRAYEQYF
TGTGCCTGCGGGGGCAGAGCCTACGAGCAGTACTTC
>TRBJ2-5|TRBV10-3|TRBD2|.
CAISPGLAGGPEETQYF
TGTGCCATCAGTCCGGGACTAGCGGGAGGGCCGGAAGAGACCCAGTACTTC
>TRBJ2-5|TRBV7-9|.|many
CASSLPRGGRGQETQYF
TGTGCCAGCAGCTTACCCCGGGGCGGCAGGGGTCAAGAGACCCAGTACTTC
>TRBJ1-4|TRBV2|TRBD1|many
CASSDGQGNEKLFF
TGTGCCAGCAGTGACGGACAGGGGAATGAAAAACTGTTTTTT
>TRBJ2-7|TRBV11-2|.|once
CASTPALDYEQYF
TGTGCCAGCACCCCCGCCCTCGACTACGAGCAGTACTTC
>TRBJ1-1|TRBV10-2|.|.
CASRVGTNTEAFF
TGCGCCAGCAGAGTCGGCACAAACACTGAAGCTTTCTTT
>TRBJ1-5|TRBV2|.|few
CASVLNQPQHF
TGTGCCAGCGTCCTCAATCAGCCCCAGCATTTT
>TRBJ2-6|TRBV29-1|.|many
CSVVGGDYSGANVLTF
TGCAGCGTTGTTGGGGGCGACTACTCTGGGGCCAACGTCCTGACTTTC
>TRBJ2-2|TRBV10-3|TRBD1|.
CAIRGTGADTGELFF
TGTGCCATCAGGGGAACAGGGGCGGATACCGGGGAGCTGTTTTTT
>TRBJ2-3|TRBV7-9|TRBD2|few
CASSQGLALTDTQYF
TGTGCCAGCAGCCAGGGACTAGCCTTGACAGATACGCAGTATTTT
>TRBJ1-2|TRBV20-1|.|many
CSASRGLLWYGYTF
TGCAGTGCTAGCAGGGGCCTCCTGTGGTATGGCTACACCTTC
>TRBJ1-6|TRBV6-5|TRBD1|many
CASSYVPGQANSPLHF
TGTGCCAGCAGTTACGTTCCGGGACAGGCAAATTCACCCCTCCACTTT
>TRBJ2-5|TRBV7-9|TRBD1|many
CASSLDRGSQETQYF
TGTGCCAGCAGCCTAGACAGGGGAAGCCAAGAGACCCAGTACTTC
>TRBJ2-5|TRBV5-1|TRBD2|many
CASSRGLAGISAQYF
TGCGCCAGCAGTCGAGGTCTAGCGGGGATTTCGGCCCAGTACTTC
>TRBJ1-1|TRBV28|.|.
CASRKLAGAFF
TGTGCCAGCAGAAAACTAGCGGGAGCTTTCTTT
>TRBJ2-5|TRBV6-2/TRBV6-3|.|.
CASLKWAEAQQETQYF
TGTGCCAGCCTTAAGTGGGCGGAGGCCCAACAAGAGACCCAGTACTTC
>TRBJ1-2|TRBV24-1|.|.
CATSDLSKGPNYGYTF
TGTGCCACCAGTGATTTGTCCAAGGGACCTAACTATGGCTACACCTTC
>TRBJ1-1|TRBV7-8|TRBD1|.
CASSSRTGYEAFF
TGTGCCAGCAGCTCGCGGACAGGGTATGAAGCTTTCTTT
>TRBJ2-7|TRBV9|TRBD1|few
CASSLEGRLGGPTYEQYF
TGTGCCAGCAGCTTAGAGGGACGCCTAGGGGGCCCTACCTACGAGCAGTACTTC
>TRBJ1-2|TRBV25-1|TRBD1|few
CASSVETGAGGYTF
TGTGCCAGCAGCGTCGAGACAGGGGCCGGGGGCTACACCTTC
>TRBJ2-5|TRBV6-5|TRBD1|many
CASSYTGTGVRETQYF
TGTGCCAGCAGTTATACCGGGACAGGGGTTCGAGAGACCCAGTACTTC
>TRBJ2-6|TRBV25-1|.|.
CASSTGLASGANVLTF
TGTGCCAGCAGCACAGGCTTGGCCTCTGGGGCCAACGTCCTGACTTTC
>TRBJ2-7|TRBV10-3|.|.
CAISYYQGSYEQYF
TGTGCCATCAGTTACTATCAGGGTTCCTACGAGCAGTACTTC
>TRBJ1-3|TRBV9|TRBD1|.
CASSVGLTGGNSGNTIYF
TGTGCCAGCAGCGTAGGGCTCACAGGGGGCAACTCTGGAAACACCATATATTTT
>TRBJ1-2|TRBV5-6|.|few
CASSLSLRGDYGYTF
TGTGCCAGCAGCTTGTCACTCCGTGGGGACTATGGCTACACCTTC
>TRBJ1-2|TRBV19|TRBD1|.
CASPPGPDRVYGYTF
TGTGCCAGCCCTCCGGGCCCCGACAGGGTCTATGGCTACACCTTC
>TRBJ2-5|TRBV12-3/TRBV12-4|.|many
CASSNQTQYF
TGTGCCAGCAGTAACCAGACCCAGTACTTC
>TRBJ1-1|TRBV19|TRBD1|few
CASSTRLPESGGPNRGTEAFF
TGTGCCAGTAGTACCCGACTTCCCGAGTCAGGGGGCCCCAATAGGGGCACTGAAGCTTTCTTT
>TRBJ1-6|TRBV5-1|.|.
CASSLGPLDNDNSPLHF
TGTGCCAGCAGCTTAGGGCCGTTGGATAACGATAATTCACCCCTCCACTTT